A selection of T cell receptor beta chains follows, all from one sample in a study of CD8 T cells in ankylosing spondylitis. TCRdb re-analysed the 5' RACE reads in MiXCR, keeping a single row per CDR3 protein. The sample holds about 39,000 distinct CDR3 sequences, about 4% seen once. Sequencing was carried out using blood, either unsorted or a sorted T cell fraction (not recorded which). The origin of the receptors is a female donor with ankylosing spondylitis or in good health (not recorded which). The CDR3 runs from the conserved cysteine through the conserved F or W. The D gene is left open where the match is weak. A row's size may be missing; if present it is once, few, many or a size class.

>-|many|TRBV9|TRBJ2-7
CASSVGTSTYEQYF
TGTGCCAGCAGCGTGGGGACATCAACCTACGAGCAGTACTTC
>-|many|TRBV9|TRBJ2-5
CASSVGGGKETQYF
TGTGCCAGCAGCGTAGGTGGGGGTAAAGAGACCCAGTACTTC
>-|many|TRBV9|TRBJ2-5
CASSVMDFQETQYF
TGTGCCAGCAGCGTAATGGACTTCCAAGAGACCCAGTACTTC
>TRBD2|few|TRBV9|TRBJ2-3
CASNGLATSTDTQYF
TGTGCCAGCAACGGACTAGCGACTAGCACAGATACGCAGTATTTT
>-|many|TRBV9|TRBJ1-2
CASSKGNYGYTF
TGTGCCAGCAGCAAAGGAAACTATGGCTACACCTTC
>-|many|TRBV9|TRBJ2-7
CASSESVGGEQYF
TGTGCCAGCAGCGAGTCAGTCGGGGGCGAGCAGTACTTC
>TRBD2|many|TRBV9|TRBJ2-1
CASTPVAGGLYNEQFF
TGTGCCAGCACCCCCGTAGCGGGGGGGCTCTACAATGAGCAGTTCTTC
>-|-|TRBV9|TRBJ2-1
CASSVEKGNEQFF
TGTGCCAGCAGCGTAGAGAAGGGCAATGAGCAGTTCTTC
>-|many|TRBV9|TRBJ2-7
CASSSQGKGYEQYF
TGTGCCAGCAGCAGTCAGGGGAAGGGCTACGAGCAGTACTTC
>-|many|TRBV9|TRBJ2-3
CASSVAPGAGIDTQYF
TGTGCCAGCAGCGTGGCTCCGGGAGCAGGGATAGATACGCAGTATTTT
>-|many|TRBV9|TRBJ2-3
CASSPRSYGTDTQYF
TGTGCCAGCAGCCCCCGTAGCTACGGCACAGATACGCAGTATTTT
>-|many|TRBV9|TRBJ1-3
CASSPGRPWDTIYF
TGTGCCAGCAGCCCGGGACGCCCGTGGGACACCATATATTTT
>TRBD2|many|TRBV9|TRBJ2-1
CASSPHSIGGGGNEQFF
TGTGCCAGCAGCCCACATTCGATCGGGGGGGGTGGCAATGAGCAGTTCTTC
>TRBD2|few|TRBV9|TRBJ2-5
CASSVESGGKETQYF
TGTGCCAGCAGCGTAGAGAGCGGGGGTAAAGAGACCCAGTACTTC
>TRBD1|many|TRBV9|TRBJ2-4
CASSAQGAQVDIQYF
TGTGCCAGCAGCGCTCAGGGGGCGCAGGTGGACATTCAGTACTTC
>TRBD2|many|TRBV9|TRBJ2-7
CASSVVAGGGEQYF
TGTGCCAGCAGCGTAGTGGCGGGGGGGGGAGAGCAGTACTTC
>-|many|TRBV9|TRBJ2-7
CASSAGGGRGYEQYF
TGTGCCAGCAGCGCTGGAGGGGGGCGCGGGTACGAGCAGTACTTC
>TRBD2|many|TRBV9|TRBJ2-7
CASSVAAGGPEEQYF
TGTGCCAGCAGCGTAGCAGCGGGGGGGCCAGAAGAGCAGTACTTC
>TRBD2|many|TRBV9|TRBJ2-7
CASSTTGGSVHEQYF
TGTGCCAGCAGCACGACGGGAGGATCCGTCCACGAGCAGTACTTC
>-|many|TRBV9|TRBJ2-2
CASTPLANTGELFF
TGTGCCAGCACCCCACTAGCGAACACCGGGGAGCTGTTTTTT
>-|many|TRBV9|TRBJ2-2
CASSVLSGELFF
TGTGCCAGCAGCGTTCTTTCCGGGGAGCTGTTTTTT
>-|many|TRBV9|TRBJ1-5
CASSVSGEGQPQHF
TGTGCCAGCAGCGTAAGTGGGGAAGGTCAGCCCCAGCATTTT
>-|many|TRBV9|TRBJ2-7
CASNPSRGVYEQYF
TGTGCCAGCAACCCCTCTAGAGGGGTCTACGAGCAGTACTTC
>TRBD1|many|TRBV9|TRBJ2-5
CASSVGGTVETQYF
TGTGCCAGCAGCGTAGGGGGGACAGTGGAGACCCAGTACTTC
>-|many|TRBV9|TRBJ2-7
CASSLTDRTYEQYF
TGTGCCAGCAGCTTAACGGACAGAACCTACGAGCAGTACTTC
>TRBD1|few|TRBV9|TRBJ2-7
CASSGGQGNSYEQYF
TGTGCCAGCAGCGGGGGACAGGGGAACTCCTACGAGCAGTACTTC
>-|many|TRBV9|TRBJ2-1
CASSVQGYEQFF
TGTGCCAGCAGCGTTCAGGGCTATGAGCAGTTCTTC